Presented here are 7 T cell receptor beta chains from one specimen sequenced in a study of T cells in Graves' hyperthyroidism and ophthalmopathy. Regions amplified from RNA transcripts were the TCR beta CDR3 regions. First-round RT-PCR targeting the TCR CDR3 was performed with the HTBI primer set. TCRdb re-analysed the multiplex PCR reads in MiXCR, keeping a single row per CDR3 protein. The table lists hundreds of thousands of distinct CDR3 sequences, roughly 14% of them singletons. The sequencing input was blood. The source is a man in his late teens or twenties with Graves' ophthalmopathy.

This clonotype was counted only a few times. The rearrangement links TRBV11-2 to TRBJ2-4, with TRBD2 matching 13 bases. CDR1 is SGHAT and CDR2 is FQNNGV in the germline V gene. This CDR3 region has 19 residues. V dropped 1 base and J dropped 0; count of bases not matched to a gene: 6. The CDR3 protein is CASSLGTSGRALAKNIQYF. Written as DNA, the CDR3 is TGTGCCAGCAGCTTAGGTACTAGCGGGAGGGCCCTAGCCAAAAACATTCAGTACTTC.

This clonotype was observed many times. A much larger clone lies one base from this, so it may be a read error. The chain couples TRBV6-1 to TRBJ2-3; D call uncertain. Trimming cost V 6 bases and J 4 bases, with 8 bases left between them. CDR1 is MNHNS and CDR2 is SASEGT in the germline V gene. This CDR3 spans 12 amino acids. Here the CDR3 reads CASRLGSDTQYF. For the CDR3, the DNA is TGTGCCAGCAGGTTAGGCTCAGATACGCAGTATTTT.

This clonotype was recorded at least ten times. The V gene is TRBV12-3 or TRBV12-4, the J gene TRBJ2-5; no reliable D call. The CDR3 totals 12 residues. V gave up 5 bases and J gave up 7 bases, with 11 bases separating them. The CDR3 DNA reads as TGTGCCAGCAGTAGCCAGCTTTTGACCCAGTACTTC. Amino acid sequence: CASSSQLLTQYF.

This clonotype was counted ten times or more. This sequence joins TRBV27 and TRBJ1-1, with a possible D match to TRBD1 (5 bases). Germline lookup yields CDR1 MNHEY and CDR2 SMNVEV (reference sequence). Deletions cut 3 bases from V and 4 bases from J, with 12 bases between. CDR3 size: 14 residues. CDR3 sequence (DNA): TGTGCCAGCAGTTTGGCAGGGAGGGGCACTGAAGCTTTCTTT. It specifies CASSLAGRGTEAFF.

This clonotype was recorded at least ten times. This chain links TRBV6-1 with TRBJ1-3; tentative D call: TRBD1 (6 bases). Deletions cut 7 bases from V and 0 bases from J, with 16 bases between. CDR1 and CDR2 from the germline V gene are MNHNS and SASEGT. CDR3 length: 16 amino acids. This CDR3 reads CASTRWTEYSGNTIYF. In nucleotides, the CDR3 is TGTGCCAGCACCAGATGGACAGAATACTCTGGAAACACCATATATTTT.

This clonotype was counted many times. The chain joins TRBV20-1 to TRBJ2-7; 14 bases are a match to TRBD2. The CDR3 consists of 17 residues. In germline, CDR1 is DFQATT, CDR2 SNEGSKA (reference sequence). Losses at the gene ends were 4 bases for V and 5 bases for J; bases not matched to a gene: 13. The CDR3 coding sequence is TGCAGTGCTACCTTAGGAGGGACTAGCGGGAGTCGAAACGAGCAGTACTTC. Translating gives CSATLGGTSGSRNEQYF.

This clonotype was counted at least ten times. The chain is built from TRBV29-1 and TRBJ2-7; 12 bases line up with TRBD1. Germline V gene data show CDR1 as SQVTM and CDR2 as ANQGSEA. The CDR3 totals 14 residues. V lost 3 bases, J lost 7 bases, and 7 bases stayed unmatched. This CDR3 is CSVDLGQGAGEQYF. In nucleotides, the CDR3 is TGCAGCGTTGATCTGGGACAGGGGGCGGGTGAGCAGTACTTC.